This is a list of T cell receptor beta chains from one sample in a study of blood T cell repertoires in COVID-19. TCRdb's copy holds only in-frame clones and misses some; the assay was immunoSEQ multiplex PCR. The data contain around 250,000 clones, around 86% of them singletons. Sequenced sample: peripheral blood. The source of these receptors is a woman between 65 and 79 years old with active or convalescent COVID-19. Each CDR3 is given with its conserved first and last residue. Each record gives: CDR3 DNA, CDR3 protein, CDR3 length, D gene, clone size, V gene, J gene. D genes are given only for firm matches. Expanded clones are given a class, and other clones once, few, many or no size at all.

CDR3nt: TGTGCCAGCAGCGGGACAGGGGAAGATACGCAGTATTTT
CDR3aa: CASSGTGEDTQYF
len: 13
d_gene: TRBD1
abundance: -
v_gene: TRBV11-3
j_gene: TRBJ2-3

CDR3nt: TGTGCCAGCAGCTTAGATCTTCCAGATACGCAGTATTTT
CDR3aa: CASSLDLPDTQYF
len: 13
d_gene: -
abundance: once
v_gene: TRBV7-8
j_gene: TRBJ2-3

CDR3nt: TGCGCCAGCAGCTTGCTTGGGTGGGACAGCCTGAAGACTGAAGCTTTCTTT
CDR3aa: CASSLLGWDSLKTEAFF
len: 17
d_gene: TRBD1
abundance: -
v_gene: TRBV5-1
j_gene: TRBJ1-1

CDR3nt: TGTGCCAGCAGTTTACTAGCGGGGGGAGGTGGGGACAATGAGCAGTTCTTC
CDR3aa: CASSLLAGGGGDNEQFF
len: 17
d_gene: TRBD2
abundance: -
v_gene: TRBV27
j_gene: TRBJ2-1

CDR3nt: TGCAGCGCTGATACCCCACAGGGCTATGAGCAGTTCTTC
CDR3aa: CSADTPQGYEQFF
len: 13
d_gene: -
abundance: -
v_gene: TRBV29-1
j_gene: TRBJ2-1

CDR3nt: TGTGCCATCAGTTCACAAGTGCTAGACATTCAGTACTTC
CDR3aa: CAISSQVLDIQYF
len: 13
d_gene: -
abundance: -
v_gene: TRBV10-3
j_gene: TRBJ2-4

CDR3nt: TGTGCCAGCAGCCTTGGACAGGGGAGCAATCAGCCCCAGCATTTT
CDR3aa: CASSLGQGSNQPQHF
len: 15
d_gene: TRBD1
abundance: few
v_gene: TRBV7-6
j_gene: TRBJ1-5

CDR3nt: TGTGCCAGCAGTTCCGGGACAGCCCGGGGCCCCTATGGCTACACCTTC
CDR3aa: CASSSGTARGPYGYTF
len: 16
d_gene: TRBD1
abundance: -
v_gene: TRBV7-2
j_gene: TRBJ1-2

CDR3nt: TGTGCCAGCAGTTTCCGGAGGCAGGACGATGGCTACACCTTC
CDR3aa: CASSFRRQDDGYTF
len: 14
d_gene: -
abundance: -
v_gene: TRBV27
j_gene: TRBJ1-2

CDR3nt: TGTGCCAGCAGCGCGACGGGGGGACAAGAGACCCAGTACTTC
CDR3aa: CASSATGGQETQYF
len: 14
d_gene: TRBD2
abundance: -
v_gene: TRBV9
j_gene: TRBJ2-5

CDR3nt: TGTGCCAGCAGTTTAAAGGAACAGGGGGGAGCCAAAAACATTCAGTACTTC
CDR3aa: CASSLKEQGGAKNIQYF
len: 17
d_gene: TRBD1
abundance: -
v_gene: TRBV27
j_gene: TRBJ2-4

CDR3nt: TGTGCCAGCAGCTTAGGCCGCTTAGGAGGCGGCTACACCTTC
CDR3aa: CASSLGRLGGGYTF
len: 14
d_gene: -
abundance: -
v_gene: TRBV5-6
j_gene: TRBJ1-2

CDR3nt: TGTGCCAGCAGTGGATTCAGAAGCTCTGGGGCCAACGTCCTGACTTTC
CDR3aa: CASSGFRSSGANVLTF
len: 16
d_gene: -
abundance: -
v_gene: TRBV2
j_gene: TRBJ2-6

CDR3nt: TGCAGTGCCGAAATCGCCGGGACAGGGTTTTTT
CDR3aa: CSAEIAGTGFF
len: 11
d_gene: TRBD1
abundance: -
v_gene: TRBV20-1
j_gene: TRBJ1-4

CDR3nt: TGTGCCAGTAGTATTCTTCAGGGGCTTAATTCACCCCTCCACTTT
CDR3aa: CASSILQGLNSPLHF
len: 15
d_gene: -
abundance: -
v_gene: TRBV19
j_gene: TRBJ1-6

CDR3nt: TGTGCCAGCAGCCCGGACAGGCCGCGGAATTCACCCCTCCACTTT
CDR3aa: CASSPDRPRNSPLHF
len: 15
d_gene: TRBD1
abundance: -
v_gene: TRBV27
j_gene: TRBJ1-6

CDR3nt: TGTGCCATCAGTGAGCATGAGTTCGGGGAGCAGTACTTC
CDR3aa: CAISEHEFGEQYF
len: 13
d_gene: -
abundance: few
v_gene: TRBV10-3
j_gene: TRBJ2-7

CDR3nt: TGTGCCAGCAGGACGGACAGGGTTACTGAAGCTTTCTTT
CDR3aa: CASRTDRVTEAFF
len: 13
d_gene: TRBD1
abundance: few
v_gene: TRBV2
j_gene: TRBJ1-1

CDR3nt: TGCGCCAGCAGCCAAATCAGGGGAAACACTGAAGCTTTCTTT
CDR3aa: CASSQIRGNTEAFF
len: 14
d_gene: -
abundance: once
v_gene: TRBV4-3
j_gene: TRBJ1-1

CDR3nt: TGTGCCACCTCAGACAGGGTGAATGAAAAACTGTTTTTT
CDR3aa: CATSDRVNEKLFF
len: 13
d_gene: TRBD1
abundance: -
v_gene: TRBV18
j_gene: TRBJ1-4